This TCR beta chain was observed in a study of response to subunit inactivated influenza vaccine. Study-level points and caveats: A suggestion made by the authors is that each seasonal influenza vaccination recruits few new T cells.

This clonotype was observed a few times. What it recognizes is unknown. MiXCR was run by TCRdb on the RT-PCR reads, yielding one entry per CDR3 protein. The sample includes just over 300,000 distinct CDR3 sequences, about 20% of them seen just once. This CDR3 has 12 amino acids. Germline CDR1 DFQATT, CDR2 SNEGSKA (reference sequence). V was clipped by 6 bases and J by 3 bases; unmatched bases: 5. The source was PBMCs from blood, collected about 19 months after vaccination. The chain combines TRBV20-1 with TRBJ2-7, with 7 positions matching TRBD2. This TCR derives from a man aged 50 to 69 who received an inactivated influenza vaccine. The DNA for the CDR3 is TGCAGTGCCCGGGACTATGGCTACGAGCAGTACTTC. Translation gives CSARDYGYEQYF.